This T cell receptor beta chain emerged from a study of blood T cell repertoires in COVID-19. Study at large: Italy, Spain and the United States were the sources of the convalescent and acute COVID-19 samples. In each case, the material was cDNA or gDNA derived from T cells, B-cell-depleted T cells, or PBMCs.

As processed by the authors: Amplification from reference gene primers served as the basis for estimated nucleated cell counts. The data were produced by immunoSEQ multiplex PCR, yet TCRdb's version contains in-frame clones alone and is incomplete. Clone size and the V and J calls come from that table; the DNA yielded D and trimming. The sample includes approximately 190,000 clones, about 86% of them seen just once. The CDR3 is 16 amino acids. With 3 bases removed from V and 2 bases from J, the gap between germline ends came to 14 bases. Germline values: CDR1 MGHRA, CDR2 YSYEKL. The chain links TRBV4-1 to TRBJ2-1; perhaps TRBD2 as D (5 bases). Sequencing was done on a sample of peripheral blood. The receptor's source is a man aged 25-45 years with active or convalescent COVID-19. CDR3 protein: CASSHGLRGTYNEQFF. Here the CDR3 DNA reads TGCGCCAGCAGCCACGGCTTAAGAGGGACCTACAATGAGCAGTTCTTC.